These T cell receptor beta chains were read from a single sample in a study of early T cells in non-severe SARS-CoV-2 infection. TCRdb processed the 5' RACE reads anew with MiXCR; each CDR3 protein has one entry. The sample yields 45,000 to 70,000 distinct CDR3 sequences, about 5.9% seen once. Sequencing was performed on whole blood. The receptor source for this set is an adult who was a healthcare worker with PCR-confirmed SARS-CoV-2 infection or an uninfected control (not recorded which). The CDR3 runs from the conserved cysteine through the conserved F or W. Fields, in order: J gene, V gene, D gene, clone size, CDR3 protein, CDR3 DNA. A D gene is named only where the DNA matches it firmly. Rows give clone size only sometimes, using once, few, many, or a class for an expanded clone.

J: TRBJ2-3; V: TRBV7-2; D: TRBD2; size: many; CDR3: CASSFTGRGGRTDTQYF; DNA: TGTGCCAGCAGCTTTACTGGGCGGGGGGGCCGTACAGATACGCAGTATTTT
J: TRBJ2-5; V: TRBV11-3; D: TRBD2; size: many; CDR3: CASSLGSSGAETQYF; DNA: TGTGCCAGCAGCTTAGGAAGCAGCGGGGCGGAGACCCAGTACTTC
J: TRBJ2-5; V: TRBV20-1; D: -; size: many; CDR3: CSAREMGIRAPEETQYF; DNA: TGCAGTGCTAGAGAGATGGGAATTCGGGCCCCCGAAGAGACCCAGTACTTC
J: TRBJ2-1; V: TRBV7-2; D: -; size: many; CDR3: CASSGITGFSYNEQFF; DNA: TGTGCCAGCAGCGGAATAACAGGATTCTCCTACAATGAGCAGTTCTTC
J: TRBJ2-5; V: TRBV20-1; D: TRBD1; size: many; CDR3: CSARLRQGPAETQYF; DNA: TGCAGTGCTAGACTCAGACAGGGGCCGGCGGAGACCCAGTACTTC
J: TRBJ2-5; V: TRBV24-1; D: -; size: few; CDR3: CATSRETQYF; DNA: TGTGCCACCAGTCGGGAGACCCAGTACTTC
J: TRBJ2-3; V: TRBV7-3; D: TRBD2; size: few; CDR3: CASSTSGGQTDTQYF; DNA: TGTGCCAGCAGCACTAGCGGGGGGCAAACAGATACGCAGTATTTT
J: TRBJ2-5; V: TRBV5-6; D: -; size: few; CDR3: CASSSWVQETQYF; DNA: TGTGCCAGCAGCTCTTGGGTACAAGAGACCCAGTACTTC
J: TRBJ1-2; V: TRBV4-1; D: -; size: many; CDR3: CASSQEGRGNGYTF; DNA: TGCGCCAGCAGCCAAGAGGGCAGGGGCAATGGCTACACCTTC
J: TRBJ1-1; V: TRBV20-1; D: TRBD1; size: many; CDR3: CSARDGDRGLMNTEAFF; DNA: TGCAGTGCTAGAGATGGTGACAGGGGACTAATGAACACTGAAGCTTTCTTT
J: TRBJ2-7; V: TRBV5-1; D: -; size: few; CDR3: CASSPRTASYEQYF; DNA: TGCGCCAGCAGCCCACGGACAGCCTCCTACGAGCAGTACTTC
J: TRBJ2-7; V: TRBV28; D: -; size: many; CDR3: CASSLEGSAYEQYF; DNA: TGTGCCAGCAGTTTAGAGGGTAGTGCCTACGAGCAGTACTTC
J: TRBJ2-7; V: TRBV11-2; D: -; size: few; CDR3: CASRQGFSSYEQYF; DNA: TGTGCCAGCAGGCAGGGATTTAGCTCCTACGAGCAGTACTTC
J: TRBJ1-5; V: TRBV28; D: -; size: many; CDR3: CASLLRETHQPQHF; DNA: TGTGCCAGCCTACTCCGGGAAACCCATCAGCCCCAGCATTTT
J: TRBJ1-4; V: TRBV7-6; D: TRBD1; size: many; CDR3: CASSFGQGSEKLFF; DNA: TGTGCCAGCAGCTTCGGACAGGGGTCTGAAAAACTGTTTTTT
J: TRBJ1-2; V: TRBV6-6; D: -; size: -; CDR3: CASSYGKYGYTF; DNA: TGTGCCAGCAGTTACGGGAAATATGGCTACACCTTC
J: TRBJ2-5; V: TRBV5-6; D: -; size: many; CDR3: CASRAWDGETQYF; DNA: TGTGCCAGCAGAGCTTGGGACGGCGAGACCCAGTACTTC
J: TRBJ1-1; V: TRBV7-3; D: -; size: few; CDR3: CASRGQGAETEAFF; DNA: TGTGCCAGCAGGGGCCAGGGAGCGGAAACTGAAGCTTTCTTT
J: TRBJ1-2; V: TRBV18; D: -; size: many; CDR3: CASSPRENRGYTF; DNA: TGTGCCAGCTCACCACGGGAGAACCGCGGCTACACCTTC
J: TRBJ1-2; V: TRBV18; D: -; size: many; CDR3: CASSTVPAPYGYTF; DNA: TGTGCCAGCTCCACGGTTCCCGCTCCCTATGGCTACACCTTC
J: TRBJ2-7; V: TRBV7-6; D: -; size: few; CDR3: CASSYAQVGPKLYEQYF; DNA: TGTGCCAGCAGCTACGCGCAGGTCGGACCGAAACTCTACGAGCAGTACTTC
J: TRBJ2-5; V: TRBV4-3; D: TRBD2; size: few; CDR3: CASSQNQRGGWETQYF; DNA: TGCGCCAGCAGCCAGAACCAGCGGGGGGGCTGGGAGACCCAGTACTTC
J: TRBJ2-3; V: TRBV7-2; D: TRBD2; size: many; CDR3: CASSLAGLAGTTDTQYF; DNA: TGTGCCAGCAGCTTAGCGGGACTAGCGGGGACCACAGATACGCAGTATTTT
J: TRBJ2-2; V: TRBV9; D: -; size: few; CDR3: CASSGRQANTAELFF; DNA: TGTGCCAGCAGCGGACGACAGGCGAACACCGCTGAGCTGTTTTTT
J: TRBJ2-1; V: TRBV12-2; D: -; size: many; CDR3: CASRPGGTITYNEQFF; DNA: TGTGCAAGTCGCCCCGGTGGGACGATCACCTACAATGAGCAGTTCTTC
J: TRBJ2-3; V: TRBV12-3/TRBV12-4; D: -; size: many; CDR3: CASSTGGLDTQYF; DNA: TGTGCCAGCAGCACGGGCGGTCTCGATACGCAGTATTTT
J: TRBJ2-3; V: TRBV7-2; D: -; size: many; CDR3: CASSPGGAGTDTQYF; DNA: TGTGCCAGCAGCCCAGGGGGGGCCGGCACAGATACGCAGTATTTT
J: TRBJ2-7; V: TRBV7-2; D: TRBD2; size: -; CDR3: CASSSRGTSGYEQYF; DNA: TGTGCCAGCAGCTCTAGGGGGACTAGCGGCTACGAGCAGTACTTC
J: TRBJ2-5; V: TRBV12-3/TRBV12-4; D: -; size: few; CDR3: CASSFEMGPRRETQYF; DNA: TGTGCCAGCAGTTTTGAGATGGGACCCCGACGGGAGACCCAGTACTTC
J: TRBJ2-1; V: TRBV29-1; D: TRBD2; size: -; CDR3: CSVVGGLAGNNEQFF; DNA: TGCAGCGTTGTCGGGGGACTAGCGGGGAACAATGAGCAGTTCTTC
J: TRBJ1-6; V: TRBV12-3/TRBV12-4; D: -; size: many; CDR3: CASSSLGAYSPLHF; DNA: TGTGCCAGCAGCTCCTTGGGGGCGTATTCACCCCTCCACTTT
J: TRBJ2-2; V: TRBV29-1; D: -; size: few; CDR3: CSVEMNTGELFF; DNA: TGCAGCGTTGAAATGAACACCGGGGAGCTGTTTTTT